A single TCR beta chain is shown here with its context. The antigen is unknown. Memory CD4+ cells were defined as CD4+CD45RO+CD25-. Full-length variable regions came from constant-region reverse primers plus semi-nested Nested Universal Primer A PCR. TCRdb ran MiXCR on the 5' RACE reads and lists one entry per CDR3 protein. The top ten hold 2.5% to 3% of the sample, which has 50,000 to 75,000 distinct CDR3 sequences, 20% to 25% seen once. Study-wide findings and caveats: In terms of TCR gene usage, tumor memory CD4+ T cells clustered together with blood and lymph node memory CD4+ cells, as well as with lymph node naive CD4+ cells.

CDR1 is MDHEN, CDR2 SYDVKM, per germline. This CDR3 region has 15 residues. The J segment lost 2 bases and the V segment lost 6 bases, leaving 6 bases of the junction unmatched. The chain is built from TRBV28 and TRBJ1-3; 8 nucleotides match TRBD1. The sample consisted of memory CD4+ T cells sorted from a lymph node. Subset indicated: memory CD4+ T cells, CD4+CD45RO+CD25-. The TCR originated in a female donor with breast cancer. CDR3 loop: CASRSQGDAGNTIYF. The CDR3 DNA reads TGTGCCAGCAGGTCACAGGGGGACGCTGGAAACACCATATATTTT.